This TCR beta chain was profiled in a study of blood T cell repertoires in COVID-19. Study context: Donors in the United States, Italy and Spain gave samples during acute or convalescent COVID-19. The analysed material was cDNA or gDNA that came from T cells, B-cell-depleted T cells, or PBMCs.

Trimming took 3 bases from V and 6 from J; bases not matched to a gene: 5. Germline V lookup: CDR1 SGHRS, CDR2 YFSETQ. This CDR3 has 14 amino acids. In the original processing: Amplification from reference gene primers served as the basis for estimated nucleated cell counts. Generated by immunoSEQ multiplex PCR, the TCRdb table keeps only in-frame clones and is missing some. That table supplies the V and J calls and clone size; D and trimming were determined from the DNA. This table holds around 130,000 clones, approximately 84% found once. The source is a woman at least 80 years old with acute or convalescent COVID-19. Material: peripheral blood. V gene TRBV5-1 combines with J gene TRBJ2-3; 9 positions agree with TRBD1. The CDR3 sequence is CASSSGQGFDTQYF. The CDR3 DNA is TGCGCCAGCAGCTCGGGACAGGGATTTGATACGCAGTATTTT.